This TCR beta chain was identified in a study of early T cells in non-severe SARS-CoV-2 infection. MiXCR, applied by TCRdb to the 5' RACE reads, yields one record per CDR3 protein. In the table there are about 97,000 distinct CDR3 sequences, approximately 11% of which are singletons. The clonotype was recovered from an adult who was a healthcare worker with PCR-confirmed SARS-CoV-2 infection or an uninfected control (not recorded which). Here the sequenced sample was whole blood, taken at baseline.

In nucleotides, the CDR3 is TGTGCCAGCAGCATAAATCTCCGGGCCTCAAGGGAAGCTTTCTTT. It codes for CASSINLRASREAFF. V and J are TRBV7-2 and TRBJ1-1; D call uncertain. Trimming pared 5 bases from V and 8 bases from J, leaving 21 bases between. Germline V CDR1 and CDR2: SGHTA, FQGNSA. The CDR3 has 15 residues.